Shown below are 14 T cell receptor beta chains from a single sample sequenced in a study of control samples from healthy donors and cancer patients. Sequenced by immunoSEQ multiplex PCR; TCRdb stores in-frame clones only, minus some. The sample yields over 100,000 clones, 92% seen once. Sample: blood. The receptors derive from a woman between 45 and 60 years old in good health.

This chain links TRBV18 with TRBJ2-1; D is undetermined. The germline CDR1 and CDR2 sequences are KGHSH and LQKENI. The CDR3 contains 17 residues. Between the trimmed V and J ends, which lost 3 bases and 5 bases, there was a span of 20 bases. DNA of the CDR3: TGTGCCAGCTCACCGTTACCCACCCCGTTCGCAAACAATGAGCAGTTCTTC. It codes for CASSPLPTPFANNEQFF.

The genes are TRBV18 and TRBJ2-2; tentative D call: TRBD1 (5 bases). Germline V gene lookup returns CDR1 KGHSH and CDR2 LQKENI. CDR3 length equals 16 residues. V shed 0 bases and J shed 1 base, with 9 bases lying between them. CDR3 sequence: CASSPPQGRNTGELFF. The DNA of the CDR3 is TGTGCCAGCTCACCACCCCAGGGTAGGAACACCGGGGAGCTGTTTTTT.

In DNA, the CDR3 is TGTGCCAGCAGGGCAGCGGGGGGGCTCGGGTTCAATGAGCAGTTCTTC. Translating gives CASRAAGGLGFNEQFF. The chain couples TRBV2 to TRBJ2-1; 10 nucleotides match TRBD2. Germline V gene lookup returns CDR1 SNHLY and CDR2 FYNNEI. Unmatched junction bases numbered 11, after V lost 6 bases and J lost 6 bases. The CDR3 is 16 amino acids.

The chain carries TRBV3-1 (or the pseudogene TRBV3-2) and TRBJ2-7; D assignment may be TRBD1 or TRBD2 (6 bases each). Trimming left V 10 bases short and J 3 bases short, with 22 bases between. This CDR3 has 15 residues. CDR1 and CDR2 (germline): LGHDT, YNNKEL (reference sequence). Here the CDR3 DNA reads TGTGCCACAAGCTGGAGGGGGTCAGGGGACTACGAGCAGTACTTC. Encoded protein: CATSWRGSGDYEQYF.

This clone was observed a handful of times. The CDR3 nucleotides read TGTGCCAGCAGCCTAGCGGGGGGGAGCACCGGGGAGCTGTTTTTT. This gives the protein CASSLAGGSTGELFF. The V and J genes are TRBV14 and TRBJ2-2; 11 bases are shared with TRBD2. This CDR3 comprises 15 residues. The trim removed 4 bases at V and 4 bases at J, leaving 2 bases unmatched. Germline V gene lookup returns CDR1 SGHDN and CDR2 FVKESK.

This chain joins TRBV7-8 and TRBJ2-2; D possibly corresponds to TRBD1 (5 bases). V was clipped by 1 base and J by 2 bases, with 11 bases between them. Germline values: CDR1 SGHVS, CDR2 FQNEAQ. CDR3 size: 16 residues. The CDR3 DNA reads as TGTGCCAGCAGCTTAGACAGACAGAGTAACACCGGGGAGCTGTTTTTT. Translating it yields CASSLDRQSNTGELFF.

This clone was observed once. The chain carries TRBV25-1 and TRBJ1-1; D is unclear. The germline gives CDR1 MGHDK, CDR2 SYGVNS. There are 14 residues in the CDR3. The V end lost 3 bases, the J end lost 2 bases, and 10 bases lay between the germline ends. CDR3: CASSETALNTEAFF. The CDR3 coding sequence is TGTGCCAGCAGTGAGACGGCCCTCAACACTGAAGCTTTCTTT.

V gene TRBV7-2 combines with J gene TRBJ2-7; unclear D gene. Germline V gene lookup returns CDR1 SGHTA and CDR2 FQGNSA. This CDR3 is 13 amino acids long. V was shortened by 0 bases and J by 7 bases, with 10 bases between the two germline ends. CDR3 sequence (DNA): TGTGCCAGCAGCTTAGCCCGAAACTTAGAGCAGTACTTC. It translates to CASSLARNLEQYF. The complete variable domain, with remaining parts taken from reference TRBV7-2 and TRBJ2-7, reads GAGVSQSPSNKVTEKGKDVELRCDPISGHTALYWYRQSLGQGLEFLIYFQGNSAPDKSGLPSDRFSAERTGGSVSTLTIQRTQQEDSAVYLCASSLARNLEQYFGPGTRLTVT.

The chain uses TRBV6-5 and TRBJ2-7; D remains unclear. The CDR3 is 14 amino acids. Deletions cut 2 bases from V and 1 base from J, with 9 bases between. The germline CDR1 and CDR2 sequences are MNHEY and SVGAGI. CDR3 bases: TGTGCCAGCAGTTACACGCGGAGATCCTACGAGCAGTACTTC. Its translation: CASSYTRRSYEQYF.

The chain employs TRBV9 and TRBJ2-2, with 12 nucleotides matching TRBD2. The CDR3 is 18 amino acids. V trimming: 1 base; J trimming: 6 bases; junction bases outside the gene matches: 10. The germline CDR1 and CDR2 sequences are SGDLS and YYNGEE. CDR3 region: CASSVSSGGALVSGELFF. The CDR3 coding sequence is TGTGCCAGCAGCGTATCTAGCGGGGGGGCGTTGGTATCCGGGGAGCTGTTTTTT.

This clone was recorded once. The CDR3 reads CASSALGVSGTEAFF. The CDR3, as DNA: TGTGCCAGCTCCGCACTAGGGGTAAGCGGCACTGAAGCTTTCTTT. The chain combines TRBV18 with TRBJ1-1, with D possibly being TRBD1 (5 bases). V lost 6 bases and J lost 4, with 18 bases in between. Germline CDR1 is KGHSH and CDR2 is LQKENI. The CDR3 loop spans 15 amino acids.

This chain links TRBV6-5 with TRBJ2-7; possible D gene TRBD1, 6 bases. Germline values: CDR1 MNHEY, CDR2 SVGAGI. Trimming shortened V by 0 bases and J by 4 bases, and 10 bases separated the two germline ends. This CDR3 is 14 amino acids long. In DNA, the CDR3 is TGTGCCAGCAGTTACTCGGACAGACCTTACGAGCAGTACTTC. Its translation: CASSYSDRPYEQYF.

The gene calls are TRBV6-1 and TRBJ2-5; D not resolved. Germline CDR1 and CDR2: MNHNS and SASEGT. V was trimmed by 1 base and J by 7 bases, leaving 4 bases between them. CDR3 length: 11 residues. The CDR3 region is CASSEGRTQYF. The CDR3 nucleotides read TGTGCCAGCAGTGAAGGACGGACCCAGTACTTC.

The chain carries TRBV2 and TRBJ2-1; D is uncertain. The CDR3 is 12 residues long. Trimming stripped 3 bases from V and 3 bases from J, with 3 bases between. Germline loops: CDR1 SNHLY, CDR2 FYNNEI. The CDR3 coding sequence is TGTGCCAGCAGTGACGACTACAATGAGCAGTTCTTC. Translation gives CASSDDYNEQFF.